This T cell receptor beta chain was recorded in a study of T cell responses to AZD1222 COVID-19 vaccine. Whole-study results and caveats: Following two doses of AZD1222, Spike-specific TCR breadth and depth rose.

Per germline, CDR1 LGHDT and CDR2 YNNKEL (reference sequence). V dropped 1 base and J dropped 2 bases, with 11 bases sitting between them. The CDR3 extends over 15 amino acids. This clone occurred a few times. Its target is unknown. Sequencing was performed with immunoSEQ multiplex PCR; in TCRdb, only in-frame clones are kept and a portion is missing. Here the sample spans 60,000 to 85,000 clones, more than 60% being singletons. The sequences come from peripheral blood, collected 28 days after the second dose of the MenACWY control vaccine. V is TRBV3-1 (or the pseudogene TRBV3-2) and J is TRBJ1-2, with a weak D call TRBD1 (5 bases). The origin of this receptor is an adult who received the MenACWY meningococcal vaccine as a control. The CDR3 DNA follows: TGTGCCAGCAGCCAAGGGCTGGACACCAACTATGGCTACACCTTC. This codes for CASSQGLDTNYGYTF.